These 11 T cell receptor beta chains share one sample of origin, sequenced in a study of cytomegalovirus exposure and HLA in healthy donors (dated by TCRdb to the late 2010s). The library was built by means of the immunoSEQ multiplex PCR assay. The multiplex PCR relied on a mix of 60 forward primers for TCR Vbeta segments and 13 reverse primers for TCR Jbeta segments. Drawn from immuneACCESS, this table holds only the in-frame rearrangements with V and J called that TCRdb kept. Clones are partly lost; checked studies trace under half to an unresolved V gene and leave the rest unexplained. For this sample the table gives some 130,000 clones, of which about three quarters were detected only once. Approximately 1% of the sample is taken by the ten largest. Sequencing input: PBMCs. The receptors were gathered from a human donor in good health.

This clone was counted between two and nine times. This chain joins TRBV9 and TRBJ1-4; 7 positions match TRBD1. CDR1 and CDR2 (germline): SGDLS, YYNGEE. After removal of 3 bases from V and 4 bases from J, the junction contained 6 bases not matched to a gene. The CDR3 length is 15 residues. CDR3 loop: CASSDGDSFNEKLFF. CDR3 coding DNA: TGTGCCAGCAGCGACGGGGACAGTTTTAATGAAAAACTGTTTTTT.

V and J are TRBV5-1 and TRBJ2-7; 12 positions match TRBD2. Germline loops: CDR1 SGHRS, CDR2 YFSETQ. V lost 4 bases and J lost 3; bases outside the gene matches: 11. This CDR3 has 17 amino acids. The CDR3 bases are TGCGCCAGCAGCATAGCAGGACTAGCGGGGTACCGCTACGAGCAGTACTTC. Its protein product is CASSIAGLAGYRYEQYF.

The chain recombines TRBV27 with TRBJ1-3; a possible D gene is TRBD1 (6 bases). Germline values: CDR1 MNHEY, CDR2 SMNVEV (reference sequence). With 6 bases removed from V and 4 bases from J, the gap between germline ends came to 16 bases. CDR3 length equals 15 residues. The CDR3 is CASSRTQGRGNTIYF. In DNA form, the CDR3 reads TGTGCCAGCAGCCGAACTCAGGGGCGGGGAAACACCATATATTTT.

The V gene is TRBV5-1, the J gene TRBJ2-5; D gene unclear. CDR1 is SGHRS, CDR2 YFSETQ, per germline. This CDR3 has 12 amino acids. V gave up 3 bases and J gave up 7 bases, with 10 bases separating them. CDR3 in amino acids: CASSSSGWTQYF. The DNA of the CDR3 is TGCGCCAGCAGCTCCTCCGGGTGGACCCAGTACTTC.

The chain is built from TRBV13 and TRBJ2-3; D might be TRBD2 (6 bases). The length of the CDR3 is 13 residues. V was cut by 3 bases and J by 3 bases, with 7 bases left in between. CDR1 and CDR2 from the germline V gene are PRHDT and FYEKMQ (reference sequence). The CDR3 protein is CASSFGGTDTQYF. CDR3 DNA sequence: TGTGCCAGCAGCTTCGGAGGGACAGATACGCAGTATTTT.

This rearrangement joins TRBV5-1 to TRBJ1-1; tentatively, D is TRBD1 (5 bases). The germline V gene has CDR1 SGHRS and CDR2 YFSETQ. V lost 3 bases, J lost 9 bases, and 15 bases lay in between. The CDR3 totals 13 residues. The CDR3 DNA is TGCGCCAGCAGCTCACCGGCGGCAGGGAAAGCTTTCTTT. Translating it yields CASSSPAAGKAFF.

V and J are TRBV11-2 and TRBJ2-7, with 7 bases that match TRBD2. Per the germline V gene, CDR1 is SGHAT and CDR2 is FQNNGV. V was pared by 1 base and J by 3 bases, with 6 bases of the junction left unmatched. The CDR3 sequence is 15 residues long. CDR3: CASSLGGTINYEQYF. CDR3 nucleotides: TGTGCCAGCAGCTTAGGCGGGACTATTAACTACGAGCAGTACTTC.

This clone showed up just a few times. The chain is built from TRBV13 and TRBJ1-1; D perhaps matches TRBD1 (5 bases). The germline gives CDR1 PRHDT, CDR2 FYEKMQ (reference sequence). The V end lost 0 bases, the J end lost 7 bases, and 9 bases lay between the germline ends. The length of the CDR3 is 13 residues. The CDR3 DNA reads TGTGCCAGCAGCTTAGGGGGGCGCGATGAAGCTTTCTTT. It is translated as CASSLGGRDEAFF.

This chain uses TRBV5-1 with TRBJ2-7; 8 nucleotides line up with TRBD2. V lost 5 bases and J lost 5; bases outside the gene matches: 6. Germline values: CDR1 SGHRS, CDR2 YFSETQ. The CDR3 covers 13 residues. CDR3: CASRGTSFHEQYF. In DNA form, the CDR3 reads TGCGCCAGCAGGGGGACTAGTTTCCACGAGCAGTACTTC.

This clone was counted once. J is TRBJ1-2 and V is TRBV6-5, with TRBD1 identical over 7 bases. Germline CDR1 and CDR2: MNHEY and SVGAGI. Unmatched junction bases numbered 13, after V lost 8 bases and J lost 4 bases. CDR3 length: 15 amino acids. CDR3 coding DNA: TGTGCCAGCGGACGGACCCTCAGGGGGGCCTATGGCTACACCTTC. Translating it yields CASGRTLRGAYGYTF.

The chain uses TRBV29-1 and TRBJ1-5; 11 positions agree with TRBD1. The junction had 4 bases not matched to a gene; V was cut back by 7 bases and J by 5 bases. The CDR3 spans 13 residues. Germline CDR1 SQVTM, CDR2 ANQGSEA. The CDR3 is CSGGQGADQPQHF. The CDR3 region has the DNA TGCAGCGGAGGACAGGGGGCCGATCAGCCCCAGCATTTT.